This T cell receptor beta chain was observed in a study of vaccination and CD4 T cells after COVID-19. Study overall: Taking of post-vaccine samples occurred a median about 70 days after dose two (range 14 to 241). Study-wide results and caveats: Spike mono-reactive clones accounted for 304 of the 307 vaccine-specific clones found in convalescent patients.

The sample's treatment: roughly 10-day PBMC culture with coronavirus spike peptide pools or control peptides (ViraFEST assay). As concerns this clonotype: The target antigen is unknown.

Cultured CD4+ T cells had their DNA profiled by the Oncomine TCR Beta short-read assay. Genomic DNA was taken out of cultured CD4+ T cells by extraction. TCRdb re-called the PCR reads through MiXCR, storing one row per CDR3 protein. The table lists more than 9,500 distinct CDR3 sequences, around 45% of them singletons. The receptor was derived from a human donor who had recovered from COVID-19. Sequencing used CD4+ T cells from blood, cultured in vitro.

The CDR3 DNA is TGTGCCAGCAGTAAACAGCAAAATCAGCCCCAGCATTTT. Protein sequence: CASSKQQNQPQHF. V and J are TRBV6-1 and TRBJ1-5; D gene unclear. From germline, CDR1 is MNHNS and CDR2 SASEGT. CDR3 length equals 13 residues. The germline V and J ends were trimmed by 5 bases and 4 bases, with 9 bases remaining between them.